Sequencing of this T cell receptor (beta chain) was carried out in a study of T cell repertoires in cytomegalovirus infection. Overall study: Researchers turned to recently identified HLA-C-restricted CMV epitopes as well as well-studied HLA-B-restricted ones. Matching HLA type and CMV infection were both indicated by public TCR beta signatures. Notes on the study in general: Identification of carriers of CMV plus the relevant HLA was performed using cumulative public TCR beta family frequency.

The CDR3 has 19 amino acids. V shed 0 bases and J shed 0 bases, with 15 bases lying between them. Per the germline V gene, CDR1 is SGHNT and CDR2 is YENEEA. This clonotype showed up many times. Its antigen is unknown. TCRdb reprocessed the reads with MiXCR, giving one entry per CDR3 protein. The sample lists about 830,000 distinct CDR3 sequences, approximately 32% occurring once. This clonotype originated in a human donor in good health (CMV status not recorded). Some clones in this sample may be carry-over from other donors' samples. The sequences come from cultured CD8+ T cells from PBMCs, collected from culture after CMV antigen stimulation. The genes are TRBV11-3 and TRBJ1-6; D not resolved. Here the CDR3 DNA reads TGTGCCAGCAGCTTAGATATAAGGGAGAGAGGCTCCTATAATTCACCCCTCCACTTT. Translating it yields CASSLDIRERGSYNSPLHF.